These 26 T cell receptor beta chains came from one sample sequenced in a study of cytomegalovirus exposure and HLA in healthy donors. The PCR made use of 60 Vbeta and 13 Jbeta primers. Produced via immunoSEQ multiplex PCR; TCRdb's table is partial and in-frame only. This sample has 250,000 to 300,000 clones, with approximately 84% found just once. Sequencing was carried out using PBMCs. The receptors were gathered from a woman aged 40 to 50 in good health and CMV-seropositive.

The chain uses TRBV5-1 and TRBJ1-2; tentatively, D is TRBD1 (6 bases). The germline CDR1 and CDR2 sequences are SGHRS and YFSETQ. The CDR3 contains 14 residues. V was pared by 5 bases and J by 5 bases, with 16 bases between. The CDR3 is CASSSDRRGYGYTF. The DNA of the CDR3 is TGCGCCAGCAGTAGTGATCGCAGGGGATATGGCTACACCTTC.

This clone was picked up one time. The V gene is TRBV28, the J gene TRBJ1-4; D is ambiguous. Per germline, CDR1 MDHEN and CDR2 SYDVKM. The CDR3 has 12 residues. Deletions cut 5 bases from V and 5 bases from J, with 6 bases between. CDR3 protein: CASSQRNEKLFF. The CDR3 bases are TGTGCCAGCAGTCAGCGAAATGAAAAACTGTTTTTT.

The J gene is TRBJ2-1, the V gene TRBV7-2, with 8 bases aligning to TRBD1. The CDR3 sequence is 15 residues long. The V and J ends lost 5 bases and 4 bases, in that order; junction bases with no gene match: 7. CDR1 and CDR2 from the germline V gene are SGHTA and FQGNSA. The CDR3 coding sequence is TGTGCCAGCAGCCCAGGGGGCACGTCATACAATGAGCAGTTCTTC. It is translated as CASSPGGTSYNEQFF.

The gene calls are TRBV7-9 and TRBJ1-5; 7 bases line up with TRBD1. CDR1 SEHNR and CDR2 FQNEAQ come from the germline V gene (reference sequence). This CDR3 is 15 amino acids long. The trim removed 5 bases at V and 2 bases at J, leaving 6 bases unmatched. CDR3 sequence (DNA): TGTGCCAGCAGCCCAGCCGGGACAGGCAATCAGCCCCAGCATTTT. It translates to CASSPAGTGNQPQHF.

The chain combines TRBV5-6 with TRBJ2-1, with 9 bases matching TRBD2. CDR3 length equals 15 residues. Unmatched junction bases numbered 3, after V lost 3 bases and J lost 2 bases. CDR1 SGHDT and CDR2 YYEEEE come from the germline V gene. The CDR3 nucleotides read TGTGCCAGCAGCTCGGGACTAGCAGCCTACAATGAGCAGTTCTTC. It codes for CASSSGLAAYNEQFF.

The count of this clone is one. V gene TRBV9 combines with J gene TRBJ1-2; D unresolved. V lost 3 bases, J lost 0 bases, and 9 bases lay in between. The germline gives CDR1 SGDLS, CDR2 YYNGEE. This CDR3 is 14 amino acids long. The CDR3 loop reads CASSDNLANYGYTF. CDR3 in DNA: TGTGCCAGCAGCGATAACTTAGCTAACTATGGCTACACCTTC.

This clone showed up just a few times. The chain combines TRBV5-1 with TRBJ2-2; tentatively, D is TRBD2 (6 bases). The CDR3 loop spans 17 amino acids. Trimming pared 0 bases from V and 0 bases from J, leaving 12 bases between. Germline V gene data show CDR1 as SGHRS and CDR2 as YFSETQ. CDR3 region: CASSLDPSVANTGELFF. Here the CDR3 DNA reads TGCGCCAGCAGCTTGGACCCTAGCGTGGCGAACACCGGGGAGCTGTTTTTT.

The chain couples TRBV7-8 to TRBJ1-1; D is uncertain. CDR1 SGHVS and CDR2 FQNEAQ come from the germline V gene. With 0 bases removed from V and 1 base from J, the gap between germline ends came to 12 bases. This CDR3 is 16 amino acids long. The CDR3 region is CASSLAAANRNTEAFF. CDR3 in DNA: TGTGCCAGCAGCTTAGCGGCGGCAAATCGGAACACTGAAGCTTTCTTT.

The chain recombines TRBV5-1 with TRBJ2-3; TRBD2 might be the D (6 bases). Trimming removed 0 bases at V and 4 bases at J, with 12 bases between. Germline CDR1 reads SGHRS; CDR2 reads YFSETQ. The CDR3 has 15 amino acids. CDR3 loop: CASSLVGSQADTQYF. In nucleotides, the CDR3 is TGCGCCAGCAGCTTGGTCGGGAGTCAAGCAGATACGCAGTATTTT.

The chain couples TRBV5-1 to TRBJ2-1; 8 bases align to TRBD2. V was clipped by 0 bases and J by 4 bases; unmatched bases: 9. The germline gives CDR1 SGHRS, CDR2 YFSETQ. The length of the CDR3 is 17 residues. The CDR3 reads CASSLDSGTPSYNEQFF. CDR3 bases: TGCGCCAGCAGCTTGGATAGCGGGACTCCTTCATACAATGAGCAGTTCTTC.

The V gene is TRBV27, the J gene TRBJ1-4; tentatively, D is TRBD1 (6 bases). Deletions cut 2 bases from V and 7 bases from J, with 11 bases between. From germline, CDR1 is MNHEY and CDR2 SMNVEV (reference sequence). The CDR3 extends over 14 amino acids. The CDR3 is CASSLLGAGEKLFF. In DNA, the CDR3 is TGTGCCAGCAGTTTACTGGGGGCGGGTGAAAAACTGTTTTTT.

The rearrangement uses TRBV7-2 and TRBJ2-3; 10 bases agree with TRBD2. Germline V gene sequence: CDR1 SGHTA, CDR2 FQGNSA. Losses at the gene ends were 3 bases for V and 4 bases for J; bases not matched to a gene: 1. This CDR3 contains 14 residues. The CDR3 is CASSLGLASDTQYF. CDR3 bases: TGTGCCAGCAGCTTGGGACTAGCGTCAGATACGCAGTATTTT.

CDR3: CASSPGRETQYF. As DNA, the CDR3 is TGTGCCAGCAGCCCGGGAAGAGAGACCCAGTACTTC. V gene TRBV9 combines with J gene TRBJ2-5, with D maybe TRBD2 (5 bases). This CDR3 comprises 12 residues. With 4 bases removed from V and 4 bases from J, the gap between germline ends came to 8 bases. The germline V gene encodes CDR1 SGDLS and CDR2 YYNGEE.

The genes are TRBV12-5 and TRBJ2-2; 9 nucleotides match TRBD2. From germline, CDR1 is LGHNT and CDR2 FRNRAP. Trimming at V came to 3 bases and at J to 5 bases, leaving 7 bases not matched to a gene. The CDR3 spans 16 residues. CDR3 in amino acids: CASGFGSGSRTGELFF. CDR3 DNA sequence: TGTGCTAGTGGTTTCGGTAGCGGGAGTAGGACCGGGGAGCTGTTTTTT.

V and J are TRBV28 and TRBJ2-5, with 12 bases identical to TRBD2. Per the germline V gene, CDR1 is MDHEN and CDR2 is SYDVKM. With V trimmed by 4 bases and J by 7 bases, 13 bases remained unmatched. The CDR3 spans 17 residues. CDR3 sequence: CASSSGWTSGAVGTQYF. The CDR3 coding sequence is TGTGCCAGCAGTTCCGGATGGACTAGCGGGGCCGTAGGGACCCAGTACTTC.

V usage is TRBV29-1 and J usage is TRBJ2-7; 9 bases are a match to TRBD1. The CDR3 has 14 residues. Germline-derived CDR1 and CDR2 are SQVTM and ANQGSEA. Trimming at V came to 2 bases and at J to 5 bases, leaving 7 bases not matched to a gene. CDR3 nucleotides: TGCAGCGTTGAATCGGGACAGGGTCTCCACGAGCAGTACTTC. Its protein product is CSVESGQGLHEQYF.

J is TRBJ2-1 and V is TRBV4-2; D might be TRBD2 (5 bases). Trimming removed 0 bases from V and 10 bases from J, with 16 bases in between. Germline-derived CDR1 and CDR2 are LGHNA and YNFKEQ. CDR3 length: 15 residues. In nucleotides, the CDR3 is TGTGCCAGCAGCCAAGATCCCCACTCGGGGTCCGAGCAGTTCTTC. Residues: CASSQDPHSGSEQFF.

This sequence joins TRBV30 and TRBJ1-5; D remains unclear. The CDR3 runs 12 residues. Trimming pared 0 bases from V and 9 bases from J, leaving 9 bases between. CDR1 GTSNPN and CDR2 SVGIG come from the germline V gene (reference sequence). CDR3 amino acids: CAWSVLNGPQHF. The CDR3 DNA follows: TGTGCCTGGAGTGTATTAAACGGGCCCCAGCATTTT.

This chain uses TRBV19 with TRBJ1-5, with TRBD1 as a possible D gene (5 bases). The CDR3 consists of 15 residues. Between the trimmed V and J ends, which lost 4 bases and 2 bases, there was a span of 12 bases. Germline CDR1 reads LNHDA; CDR2 reads SQIVND (reference sequence). The CDR3 bases are TGTGCCAGTAGTACTTGGACGGGGGGCAATCAGCCCCAGCATTTT. Amino acid sequence: CASSTWTGGNQPQHF. Variable domain in full (rest from reference TRBV19 and TRBJ1-5): DGGITQSPKYLFRKEGQNVTLSCEQNLNHDAMYWYRQDPGQGLRLIYYSQIVNDFQKGDIAEGYSVSREKKESFPLTVTSAQKNPTAFYLCASSTWTGGNQPQHFGDGTRLSIL.

This chain uses TRBV29-1 with TRBJ2-1, with 12 positions matching TRBD2. The CDR3 is 16 amino acids. Germline CDR1 is SQVTM and CDR2 is ANQGSEA. V was clipped by 4 bases and J by 0 bases; unmatched bases: 4. CDR3 in amino acids: CSVGLAGVSSYNEQFF. CDR3 DNA: TGCAGCGTTGGACTAGCGGGAGTGTCCTCCTACAATGAGCAGTTCTTC.

Turning to this clone: The junction and the germline gene differ at one end; a read error may be behind it. This chain connects TRBV7-9 to TRBJ2-6, with D perhaps matching TRBD1 (5 bases). The CDR3 is 18 amino acids. The germline CDR1 and CDR2 sequences are SEHNR and FQNEAQ (reference sequence). The CDR3 nucleotides read TGTTCCAGCAGTTTTAGGTCCGTGACAGTCGGTGGGGCCAACGTCCTGACTTTC. It is translated as CSSSFRSVTVGGANVLTF.

This chain links TRBV27 with TRBJ1-2; 9 bases fit TRBD1. The V gene end was trimmed by 4 bases and the J gene end by 8 bases; junction bases not matched to a gene: 5. The germline V gene has CDR1 MNHEY and CDR2 SMNVEV (reference sequence). This CDR3 is 13 amino acids long. As DNA, the CDR3 is TGTGCCAGCAGTTCCCGGACAGGGGAAGGCTACACCTTC. This gives the protein CASSSRTGEGYTF.

The chain carries TRBV27 and TRBJ1-4; D is perhaps TRBD1 (5 bases). CDR3 length equals 13 residues. Germline V gene sequence: CDR1 MNHEY, CDR2 SMNVEV (reference sequence). With 3 bases removed from V and 8 bases from J, the gap between germline ends came to 10 bases. The CDR3 here is CASSFPGNEKLFF. The CDR3 DNA reads TGTGCCAGCAGTTTCCCAGGGAACGAAAAACTGTTTTTT.

In nucleotides, the CDR3 is TGTGCCAGCAGTTACGCAACTAGGCTCGGGGAAAAGACCCAGTACTTC. Its protein product is CASSYATRLGEKTQYF. The J gene is TRBJ2-5, the V gene TRBV6-5, with D perhaps matching TRBD2 (5 bases). Germline CDR1 reads MNHEY; CDR2 reads SVGAGI. The CDR3 spans 16 residues. Deletions cut 2 bases from V and 6 bases from J, with 19 bases between.

The DNA for the CDR3 is TGTGCCATCAGTTCCCGGGAGGGCCATGAGACCCAGTACTTC. Its protein product is CAISSREGHETQYF. The rearrangement links TRBV10-3 to TRBJ2-5; 8 nucleotides agree with TRBD2. Trimming took 5 bases from V and 5 from J; bases not matched to a gene: 7. Germline CDR1 ENHRY, CDR2 SYGVKD. The CDR3 extends over 14 amino acids.

In this sample, this clone turned up once. This chain uses TRBV9 with TRBJ2-2, with D maybe TRBD1 (6 bases). The CDR3 contains 17 residues. Trimming removed 2 bases at V and 5 bases at J, with 19 bases between. CDR1 is SGDLS, CDR2 YYNGEE, per germline. The CDR3 DNA sequence: TGTGCCAGCAGCGTGGCACAGGGTGAGTTTGTGACCGGGGAGCTGTTTTTT. This translates into CASSVAQGEFVTGELFF.